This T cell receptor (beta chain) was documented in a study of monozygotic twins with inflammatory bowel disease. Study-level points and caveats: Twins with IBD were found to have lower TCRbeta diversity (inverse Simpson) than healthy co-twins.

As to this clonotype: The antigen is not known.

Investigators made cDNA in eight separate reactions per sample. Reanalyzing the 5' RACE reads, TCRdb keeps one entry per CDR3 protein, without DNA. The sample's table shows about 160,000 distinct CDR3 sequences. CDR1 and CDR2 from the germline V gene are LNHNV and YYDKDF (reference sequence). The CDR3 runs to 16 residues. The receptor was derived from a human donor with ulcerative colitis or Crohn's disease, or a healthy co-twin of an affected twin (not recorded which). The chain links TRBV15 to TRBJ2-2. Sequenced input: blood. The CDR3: CATSRDSAWAAGELFF. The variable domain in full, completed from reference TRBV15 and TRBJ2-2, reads DAMVIQNPRYQVTQFGKPVTLSCSQTLNHNVMYWYQQKSSQAPKLLFHYYDKDFNNEADTPDNFQSRRPNTSFCFLDIRSPGLGDTAMYLCATSRDSAWAAGELFFGEGSRLTVL.